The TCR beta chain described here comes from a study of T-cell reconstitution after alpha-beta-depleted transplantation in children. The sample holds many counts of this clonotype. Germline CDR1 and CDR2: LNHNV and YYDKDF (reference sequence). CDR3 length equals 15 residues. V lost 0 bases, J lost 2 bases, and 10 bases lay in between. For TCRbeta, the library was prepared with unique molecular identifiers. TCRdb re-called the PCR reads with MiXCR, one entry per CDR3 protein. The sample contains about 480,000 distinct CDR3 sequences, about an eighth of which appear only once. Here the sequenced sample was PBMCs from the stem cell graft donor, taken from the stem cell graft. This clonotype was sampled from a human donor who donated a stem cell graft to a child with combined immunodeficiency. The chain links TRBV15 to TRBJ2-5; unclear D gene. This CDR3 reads CATSRDIGSQETQYF. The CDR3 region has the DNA TGTGCCACCAGCAGAGATATCGGGTCTCAAGAGACCCAGTACTTC. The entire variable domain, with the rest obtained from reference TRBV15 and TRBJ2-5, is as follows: DAMVIQNPRYQVTQFGKPVTLSCSQTLNHNVMYWYQQKSSQAPKLLFHYYDKDFNNEADTPDNFQSRRPNTSFCFLDIRSPGLGDTAMYLCATSRDIGSQETQYFGPGTRLLVL.